This T cell receptor (beta chain) was captured by sequencing in a study of control samples from healthy donors and cancer patients. Some clones are missing from TCRdb's copy, which holds only in-frame ones; the method was immunoSEQ multiplex PCR. The table includes more than 150,000 clones, roughly 92% detected once. Sequencing was performed on blood. This TCR came from a woman in her twenties or thirties in good health.

CDR3 amino acids: CASSQGSGDYNEQFF. The CDR3 nucleotides read TGTGCCAGCAGCCAAGGGTCGGGCGACTACAATGAGCAGTTCTTC. V and J are TRBV3-1 (or the pseudogene TRBV3-2) and TRBJ2-1; D gene uncertain. Germline assignment: CDR1 LGHDT and CDR2 YNNKEL (reference sequence). This CDR3 region has 15 residues. The V end lost 1 base, the J end lost 3 bases, and 10 bases lay between the germline ends.